Listed here is a single T cell receptor beta chain. Its recognized antigen is unknown. There are no base qualities to consult, and no much larger clone falls within one base. V is clipped by 0 bases and J by 4 bases, and the sequence between their germline boundaries is 16 bases long. CDR1 is given as LGHNA and CDR2 as YNFKEQ, both from the germline V gene. Including cysteine and phenylalanine, the CDR3 has 17 amino acids. This entry keeps only the CDR3 DNA: 51 bases, framed from base 1. The data were obtained in a study of Ad26.COV2.S vaccination and SARS-CoV-2 variants (dated by TCRdb to the early 2020s). In the study overall: Donors in the vaccine arm were drawn from COV1001, a phase I-IIa trial of Ad26.COV2.S in healthy adults that was multicentre, randomized, double-blind and placebo-controlled. Ad26.COV2.S was administered intramuscularly at 5 x 10^10 or 1 x 10^11 viral particles, either as a single shot or as two shots given 56 days apart. Sequencing of the TCRbeta repertoire served to evaluate the specificity and breadth of SARS-CoV-2-reactive T cell receptors following Ad26.COV2.S vaccination. A total of some 30 samples were included in the TCR-sequenced set, comprising 19 Ad26.COV2.S vaccine recipients, 5 placebo recipients and 8 SARS-CoV-2 convalescent individuals. Trial participants were randomized into five groups of five: low-dose or high-dose Ad26.COV2.S given once or twice, or placebo on both occasions. Blinding of investigators to trial group allocation was maintained during experiments and outcome assessment.

The treatment or condition label of this sample denotes: some 20 received Ad26.COV2.S at low or high dose, single or two shots; roughly five received placebo; per-sample allocation not given. Repertoires of vaccine and placebo recipients were sequenced from samples taken on day 63 after the first injection. Cohort 1b enrolled 25 adults aged 18-55 years at a single site in Boston, USA, between 29 July and 7 August 2020. Ad26.COV2.S was a replication-incompetent adenovirus type 26 vector that expressed a prefusion-stabilized SARS-CoV-2 spike protein derived from the original Wuhan strain. The immunoSEQ Assay was the method used to sequence TCRbeta CDR3 regions. After extraction, genomic DNA underwent amplification by bias-controlled multiplex PCR, followed by high-throughput sequencing. The authors' pipeline ran thus. Collapsing and filtering of sequences were performed to quantify the absolute abundance of each unique TCRbeta CDR3 region. T cell fraction was estimated by normalization of TCRbeta template counts to usable DNA, with usable DNA being measured through amplification of reference genes present in all nucleated cells. Repertoire TCRs were annotated as SARS-CoV-2-specific when V gene, CDR3 amino acid sequence and J gene were exactly matched to a known reactive TCR set. The reference SARS-CoV-2 TCR set was obtained from MIRA and was filtered for enrichment in COVID-19-positive ImmuneCODE repertoires, whereby public or cross-reactive TCRs were removed. Drawing on the MIRA antigens, annotated TCRs were analysed further at the level of specific ORF or position within ORF. Breadth was defined as the number of annotated unique rearrangements divided by the total number of unique productive rearrangements, and depth was defined as the summed frequency of the annotated unique rearrangements. Two-sided Wilcoxon rank-sum tests were used to compare TCR breadth between groups. TCRdb obtained this table from immuneACCESS and retained in-frame rearrangements with V and J assigned. These tables miss some clones; where compared with another copy, unresolved V genes account for less than half of the shortfall, and the remainder is unexplained. That table furnishes V, J and clone size, whereas the DNA furnished D and trimming. For this sample there are 350,000 to 500,000 clones; roughly 87% appear just once. The ten largest clonotypes hold over 2% of the sample.

Paper-wide results and their limitations: Compared with placebo recipients, Ad26.COV2.S recipients showed higher spike-specific TCR breadth (P = 0.0014). Comparing responses between vaccine doses or regimens was not something the study was powered to do. Comparable non-spike TCR breadth was observed between vaccine and placebo recipients, consistent with only spike being contained in the vaccine. The authors noted that total T cell responses may have been underestimated by the TCR breadth and depth analyses. After vaccination, substantial breadth of spike-specific CD8+ and CD4+ T cell responses was reported.

The sequence came from a person aged 18-60 years who received the Ad26.COV2.S COVID-19 vaccine or a placebo. The starting material was peripheral blood, obtained in a trial of Ad26.COV2.S vaccine versus placebo. The V and J segments used are TRBV4-2 and TRBJ2-1; TRBD1 could be the D gene, as 7 bases match. CDR3 loop: CASSQDRKTGRYNEQFF. The nucleotides read TGTGCCAGCAGCCAAGATCGGAAGACAGGGAGGTACAATGAGCAGTTCTTC.